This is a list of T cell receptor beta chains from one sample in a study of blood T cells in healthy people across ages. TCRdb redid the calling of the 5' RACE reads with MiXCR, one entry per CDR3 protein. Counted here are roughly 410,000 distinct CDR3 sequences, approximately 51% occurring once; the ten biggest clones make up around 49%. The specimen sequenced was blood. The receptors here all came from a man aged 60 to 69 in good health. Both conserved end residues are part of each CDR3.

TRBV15 CATSGQTGVSNQPQHF
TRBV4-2 CASSKPQETQYF
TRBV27 CASALGTDHGEQYF
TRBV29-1 CSVISNRAHPYEQYF
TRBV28 CASSRRDTQYF
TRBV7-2 CASSRVGGALKETQYF
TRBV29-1 CSVRRNQETQYF
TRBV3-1 CASSHRGLGTDTQYF
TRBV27 CASSLFRGQGYNEQFF
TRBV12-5 CASGSHRQDNRTTQYF
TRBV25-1 CASSDLTATGLIYGYTF
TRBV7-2 CASSLKVNSGSITYNEQFF
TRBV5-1 CASSSQPTSIEQFF
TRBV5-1 CASGVQGDFGEQYF
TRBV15 CATSRGQGAADTQYF
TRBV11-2 CASSGGTSGQETQYF
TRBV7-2 CASSLDPTANYGYTF
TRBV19 CASSIVAPRGDQPQHF
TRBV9 CASSVAAGLSTDTQYF
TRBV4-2 CASSQEGASVYNEQFF
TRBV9 CASSGMERGYPSTDTQYF
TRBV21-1 CASSHGQKYF
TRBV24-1 CATSETSAGGPSNEQFF
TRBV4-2 CASGLAGSSKNIQYF
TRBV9 CASSPRTVGNTEAFF
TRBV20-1 CSARDRRTILGEQFF
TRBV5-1 CASSTGTSGPQETQYF
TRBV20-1 CSASELAGEGSYEQYF
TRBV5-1 CASSQQGEDNEQFF
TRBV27 CASGTTPGTFIAKNIQYF
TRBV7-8 CASSLPRRGFNGYTF
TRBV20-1 CSASLRDRGTDTQYF
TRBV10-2 CASSERSGSSYNSPLHF
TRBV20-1 CSASTASSYNEQFF
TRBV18 CASSPLSEGGYTF
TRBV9 CASSVRAYGRMSEQFF
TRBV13 CASGPWLGGNEQFF
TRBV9 CASSLDSRSTQYF
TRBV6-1 CALTPGRTSGANVLTF
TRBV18 CASSPNEQGQGFGYTF
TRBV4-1 CASSQEGPRTMGAQYF
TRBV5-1 CASSLAGKAWEQYF
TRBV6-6 CASRTGTALEQYF
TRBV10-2 CASSEEWRTQYF
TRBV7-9 CASSLDGGRDTQYF
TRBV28 CARPGQGYGYTF
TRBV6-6 CASNPQGPSYGQYF
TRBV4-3 CASSPLQGRTDTQYF
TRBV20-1 CSVRDYNTDTQYF
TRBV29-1 CSGRQDYEQYF
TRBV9 CASSPPAETQYF